These 11 T cell receptor beta chains were all obtained from the same sample, sequenced in a study of regulatory T cells in long-lasting Graves disease. Arm-PCR of CDR3 regions and iRepertoire HTBI primers were the basis on which TCR beta libraries were built. MiXCR, run by TCRdb on the multiplex PCR reads, gives a single entry per CDR3 protein. The table includes approximately 400,000 distinct CDR3 sequences, 10% to 15% detected once. Time point meaning: newly diagnosed GD, antithyroid drugs for less than 3 months. RNA extracted from PBMCs served as the sequencing template. The same data also went into a second study, on T cells in Graves' hyperthyroidism and ophthalmopathy.

Sequenced here: peripheral blood mononuclear cells (PBMCs), sampled at new diagnosis, from a patient treated with antithyroid drugs. These receptors all stem from a woman aged 18-29 years with Graves disease.

This clonotype was seen ten or more times. The chain couples TRBV7-8 to TRBJ2-1, with 8 bases lining up with TRBD1. The CDR3 consists of 16 residues. After removal of 5 bases from V and 14 bases from J, the junction contained 20 bases not matched to a gene. Germline CDR1 reads SGHVS; CDR2 reads FQNEAQ. The CDR3 sequence: CASSPQLIRQGTRKFF. The CDR3 bases are TGTGCCAGCAGCCCCCAACTTATTAGACAGGGGACGCGGAAGTTCTTC.

V gene TRBV20-1 combines with J gene TRBJ1-2; D perhaps matches TRBD1 (6 bases). The CDR3 is 14 amino acids. Trimming removed 3 bases from V and 4 bases from J, with 15 bases in between. Germline CDR1 reads DFQATT; CDR2 reads SNEGSKA (reference sequence). CDR3 protein: CSAREGGAGYGYTF. Written as DNA, the CDR3 is TGCAGTGCTAGGGAGGGGGGGGCTGGCTATGGCTACACCTTC.

This clonotype has ten or more counts. The chain carries TRBV2 and TRBJ2-1; D might be TRBD2 (6 bases). Germline lookup yields CDR1 SNHLY and CDR2 FYNNEI. The CDR3 totals 15 residues. The V gene lost 8 bases and the J gene lost 1 base, with 15 bases spanning the gap. CDR3 sequence: CASLDSGHSYNEQFF. The CDR3 DNA reads TGTGCCAGCTTGGATAGCGGTCATTCCTACAATGAGCAGTTCTTC. Supplemented by reference TRBV2 and TRBJ2-1, the full variable domain reads EPEVTQTPSHQVTQMGQEVILRCVPISNHLYFYWYRQILGQKVEFLVSFYNNEISEKSEIFDDQFSVERPDGSNFTLKIRSTKLEDSAMYFCASLDSGHSYNEQFFGPGTRLTVL.

This clonotype was observed many times. This chain links TRBV6-2 or TRBV6-3 with TRBJ1-3; D not certain. The CDR3 is made up of 15 amino acids. Trimming removed 2 bases at V and 0 bases at J, with 8 bases between. From germline, CDR1 is MNHEY and CDR2 SVGEGT. The chain's CDR3 is CASSYESRSGNTIYF. The CDR3 DNA reads TGTGCCAGCAGTTACGAATCCCGCTCTGGAAACACCATATATTTT.

This chain connects TRBV20-1 to TRBJ2-7; the D is unclear. The CDR3 consists of 12 residues. The ends were cut back, 4 bases at V and 0 bases at J, with 7 bases in the middle. Germline V gene lookup returns CDR1 DFQATT and CDR2 SNEGSKA (reference sequence). Here the CDR3 reads CSANKDSYEQYF. The CDR3 DNA follows: TGCAGTGCTAACAAGGACTCCTACGAGCAGTACTTC.

This clonotype was seen ten or more times. The CDR3 DNA reads TGTGCCAGCACGGGACTAGCGGGAGGTTTCTCCTACGAGCAGTACTTC. Protein: CASTGLAGGFSYEQYF. V and J are TRBV2 and TRBJ2-7; the match to TRBD2 covers 15 bases. Germline CDR1 is SNHLY and CDR2 is FYNNEI. V dropped 7 bases and J dropped 0; count of bases not matched to a gene: 4. This CDR3 has 16 amino acids. The complete variable domain, with remaining parts taken from reference TRBV2 and TRBJ2-7, reads EPEVTQTPSHQVTQMGQEVILRCVPISNHLYFYWYRQILGQKVEFLVSFYNNEISEKSEIFDDQFSVERPDGSNFTLKIRSTKLEDSAMYFCASTGLAGGFSYEQYFGPGTRLTVT.

Comment on this clonotype: This likely comes from a read error, as the CDR3 has no conserved phenylalanine or tryptophan at its end. V and J are TRBV18 and TRBJ2-1; perhaps TRBD1 as D (6 bases). Between the trimmed V and J ends, which lost 3 bases and 0 bases, there was a span of 9 bases. Germline V gene lookup returns CDR1 KGHSH and CDR2 LQKENI. The CDR3 length is 15 residues. CDR3 DNA: TGTGCCAGCTCACCGGGCAGGGGCTCCTACAATGAGCAGTTCTCC. As protein: CASSPGRGSYNEQFS.

This clonotype was detected only a few times. The chain combines TRBV19 with TRBJ1-5; TRBD1 is a possible D gene (5 bases). The CDR3 extends over 16 amino acids. In germline, CDR1 is LNHDA, CDR2 SQIVND (reference sequence). Trimming shortened V by 3 bases and J by 7 bases, and 19 bases separated the two germline ends. The CDR3 DNA reads as TGTGCCAGTAGTATCTCCGTTGGGCAGGGCTGGCAGCCCCAGCATTTT. The encoded protein is CASSISVGQGWQPQHF.

This clonotype was detected many times. The V call is TRBV28, the J call TRBJ2-3, with D possibly being TRBD2 (6 bases). Looked up from germline, CDR1 is MDHEN and CDR2 is SYDVKM. The CDR3 is made up of 13 amino acids. The V end lost 7 bases, the J end lost 0 bases, and 8 bases lay between the germline ends. Here the CDR3 DNA reads TGTGCCAGCATGCGGGAAAGCACAGATACGCAGTATTTT. As protein: CASMRESTDTQYF.

This clonotype was recorded many times. CDR3 loop: CASSVDRGDQPQHF. As DNA, the CDR3 is TGTGCCAGCAGCGTAGATCGGGGTGATCAGCCCCAGCATTTT. The V call is TRBV9, the J call TRBJ1-5; D remains ambiguous. Trimming removed 0 bases at V and 5 bases at J, with 9 bases between. CDR1 SGDLS and CDR2 YYNGEE come from the germline V gene. This CDR3 spans 14 amino acids.

There are many counts of this clonotype. The chain couples TRBV27 to TRBJ1-1, with 10 nucleotides matching TRBD1. The CDR3 is made up of 17 amino acids. Germline V gives CDR1 MNHEY, CDR2 SMNVEV (reference sequence). Germline trimming cut 11 bases from V and 5 bases from J; bases unmatched to any gene: 20. The CDR3 nucleotides read TGTGCCCTACGAGGGTCCTGGACACGGACAGGGGGGACTGAAGCTTTCTTT. It is translated as CALRGSWTRTGGTEAFF.